The present T cell receptor (beta chain) was sequenced within a study of T cell responses to AZD1222 COVID-19 vaccine (dated by TCRdb to about 2021). Describing the broader study: AZD1222 recipients with second doses at about 4 weeks or about 12 weeks were pooled, because spike-specific TCR depth and breadth did not differ between schedules. TCR sequencing covered over 230 trial participants: 200 to 220 given two doses of AZD1222 and 26 given two doses of MenACWY control vaccine. Trial participants were enrolled by age into 18-55, 56-69 and 70-plus year subgroups, with roughly 150, 30 and 60 TCR-sequenced participants respectively.

This clone was seen only once. Its target antigen remains unknown. Base qualities are not provided; no much larger clone lies one nucleotide away. The study at large found these results: In the small 56-69-year group, the increase in depth fell short of significance, most likely because of low power. The vaccine-associated CD4 TCRs covered the entire spike protein, and the dominant responses fell in regions 160-218 and 743-854. A significant rise in spike-specific TCR breadth and depth was observed after two AZD1222 doses relative to day 0 and relative to MenACWY recipients. Only a handful of AZD1222 recipients were SARS-CoV-2 seropositive at baseline, limiting conclusions about previously exposed vaccinees. Because no day 14 peak-response samples were available, repertoires were characterized only after the peak T cell response. Participants were mostly white British and included more females than males, and it was suggested by the authors that clonal diversity may have been underestimated. Reportedly, close to half of the unique spike-specific TCRs recognized epitopes lying outside the regions that are mutated in the B.1.351 and B.1.1.7 variants.

CDR1 and CDR2 were assigned from the germline V gene as KGHSH and LQKENI. Including the terminal cysteine and phenylalanine, the CDR3 comprises 15 residues. Only the CDR3 portion is preserved as DNA: 45 bases, with reading frame beginning at the first base. Trimming takes 1 base from V and 5 bases from J, and the germline ends sit 14 bases apart. Read against the paper, the sample's time point label means: baseline before first vaccination. Samples from vaccinated people were obtained from the UK trials COV001 and COV002, which included a single-blind randomized controlled phase 2/3 trial of AZD1222 (ChAdOx1 nCoV-19) in healthy adults. For TCRbeta chain sequencing, PBMC samples were collected from trial participants at day 0 and at day 28 after the second dose. The CDR3 regions of human TCRbeta chains were analyzed by immunosequencing. The authors' pipeline ran thus. Repertoire TCRs were checked for matches against a reference library of SARS-CoV-2-specific TCRs that had been generated using the MIRA antigen-specificity platform. Breadth was defined as the fraction of unique TCRs that were SARS-CoV-2-associated, and depth was defined as the fraction of total T cells that were SARS-CoV-2-associated. Using the MIRA data, each spike-specific TCR was assigned both to the spike region to which the TCR was reactive and to a CD4 or CD8 class. Log10-transformed breadth and depth values were compared by one-way ANOVA with Sidak's multiple comparisons tests. Sourced from immuneACCESS, this table was stored by TCRdb with only in-frame sequences that have V and J called. A share of the clones is absent; for the studies checked, an unresolved V gene accounts for under half, and the remainder has no known explanation. The V and J calls and clone size were taken over from that table, and D and trimming were inferred from the DNA. Across this sample there are some 120,000 clones, with around 92% seen only once. Approximately 1% of the sample lies in the top ten.

The clonotype originates from an adult in good health. The chain is encoded by TRBV18 joined to TRBJ2-5; perhaps TRBD1 is the D gene, with 6 bases matching. Sequenced material: peripheral blood, taken on day 0 of AZD1222 vaccination. The CDR3 sequence is CASSPRPGEVETQYF. The nucleotides read TGTGCCAGCTCACCACGGCCAGGGGAAGTGGAGACCCAGTACTTC.